One T cell receptor (beta chain) is described in this entry. Its specificity is not known. By flow cytometry, patients selected for sequencing had shown an expansion of CD8+CD57+ cells. These data are taken from a study of CD8+CD57+ T cells in acquired aplastic anemia. Study-wide context: Recorded DNA amounts for sorted CD4+ and CD8+ cells had an average of approximately 3.2 ug.

Investigators profiled TCR beta VDJ and CDR3 from genomic DNA template. One entry per CDR3 protein results from TCRdb running MiXCR on the reads. This table holds about 160,000 distinct CDR3 sequences, 71% found once. Study observations and caveats: Comparison of patients with controls identified nearly 30 shared CD8+ CDR3 sequences.

The ends were cut back, 6 bases at V and 3 bases at J, with 14 bases in the middle. Germline values: CDR1 MNHNS, CDR2 SASEGT. The CDR3 has 14 residues. The specimen sequenced was sorted CD4+, CD8+, or CD8+CD57+ T cells (not recorded which) from PBMCs. V is TRBV6-1 and J is TRBJ1-1, with D possibly being TRBD1 (6 bases). This TCR derives from a human donor with aplastic anemia. This CDR3 is CASRGTTGYTEAFF. The DNA of the CDR3 is TGTGCCAGCAGGGGGACAACGGGATACACTGAAGCTTTCTTT.